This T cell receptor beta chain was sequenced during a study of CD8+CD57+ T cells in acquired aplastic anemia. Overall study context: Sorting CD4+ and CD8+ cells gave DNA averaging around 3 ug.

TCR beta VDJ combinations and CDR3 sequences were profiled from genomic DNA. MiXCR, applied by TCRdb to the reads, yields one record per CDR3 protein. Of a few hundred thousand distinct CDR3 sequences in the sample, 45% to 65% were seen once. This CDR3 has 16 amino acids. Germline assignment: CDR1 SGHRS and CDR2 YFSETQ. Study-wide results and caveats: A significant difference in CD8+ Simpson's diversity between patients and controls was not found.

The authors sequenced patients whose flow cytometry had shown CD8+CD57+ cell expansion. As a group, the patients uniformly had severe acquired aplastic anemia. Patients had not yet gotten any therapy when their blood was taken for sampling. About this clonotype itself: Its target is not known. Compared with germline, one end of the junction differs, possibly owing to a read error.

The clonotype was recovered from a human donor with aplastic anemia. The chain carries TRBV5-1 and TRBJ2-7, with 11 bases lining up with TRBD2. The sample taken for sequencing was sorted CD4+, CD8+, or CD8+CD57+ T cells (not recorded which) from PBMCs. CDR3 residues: CASTTGTSGNLRYRSF. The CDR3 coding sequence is TGCGCCAGCACGACCGGGACTAGCGGCAATCTCAGGTATAGGTCCTTC.